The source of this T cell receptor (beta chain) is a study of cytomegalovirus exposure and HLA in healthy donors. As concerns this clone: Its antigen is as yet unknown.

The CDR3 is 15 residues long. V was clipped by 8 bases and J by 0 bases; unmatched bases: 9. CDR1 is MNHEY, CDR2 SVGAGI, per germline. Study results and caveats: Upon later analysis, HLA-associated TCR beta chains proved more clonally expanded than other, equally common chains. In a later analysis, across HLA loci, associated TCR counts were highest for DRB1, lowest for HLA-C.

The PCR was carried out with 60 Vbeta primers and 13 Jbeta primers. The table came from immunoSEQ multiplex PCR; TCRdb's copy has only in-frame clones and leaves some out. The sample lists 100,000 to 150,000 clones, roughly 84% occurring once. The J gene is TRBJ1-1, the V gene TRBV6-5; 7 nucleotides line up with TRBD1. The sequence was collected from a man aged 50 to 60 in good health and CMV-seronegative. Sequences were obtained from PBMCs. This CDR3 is CASYPRQGLNTEAFF. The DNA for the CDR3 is TGTGCCAGCTACCCCAGACAGGGCCTGAACACTGAAGCTTTCTTT.